Presented here are 8 T cell receptor beta chains from one specimen sequenced in a study of shared clonotypes between healthy human individuals. Here immunoSEQ multiplex PCR was the method, and the copy in TCRdb shows in-frame clones only, minus some. The sample shows approximately 1,000,000 clones, roughly 74% of them seen only once. Sequencing input: memory CD4+ T cells from PBMCs. Sample subset: CD45RA-negative fraction. These receptors were collected from a man between 18 and 29 years old in good health. Some clones in this sample may be carry-over from other donors' samples.

The rearrangement joins TRBV25-1 to TRBJ2-5, with D unresolved. Deletions cut 1 base from V and 3 bases from J, with 6 bases between. This CDR3 region has 13 residues. CDR1 is MGHDK and CDR2 is SYGVNS in the germline V gene. DNA for the CDR3: TGTGCCAGCAGTGAATTCGGTGAAGAGACCCAGTACTTC. Residues: CASSEFGEETQYF.

This chain connects TRBV28 to TRBJ1-2, with TRBD1 as a possible D gene (5 bases). The CDR3 has 13 residues. The V gene lost 6 bases and the J gene lost 1 base, with 9 bases spanning the gap. Germline CDR1 MDHEN, CDR2 SYDVKM. CDR3: CASREDINYGYTF. The CDR3 DNA follows: TGTGCCAGCAGGGAGGACATTAACTATGGCTACACCTTC.

V and J are TRBV2 and TRBJ2-7, with TRBD2 matching 7 bases. Germline assignment: CDR1 SNHLY and CDR2 FYNNEI. The CDR3 is 16 residues long. V lost 11 bases to trimming and J lost 5 bases; unmatched junction nucleotides: 21. Written as DNA, the CDR3 is TGTGCCGGTAGAGATGGAGCGGGAATTGTAAGGGACGAGCAGTACTTC. It encodes CAGRDGAGIVRDEQYF.

The genes are TRBV28 and TRBJ2-7; no definite D call. V lost 7 bases, J lost 8 bases, and 12 bases lay in between. This CDR3 has 11 amino acids. Germline lookup yields CDR1 MDHEN and CDR2 SYDVKM. CDR3 DNA sequence: TGTGCCAGCAAAACGGAGCTGCAGCAGTACTTC. Residues: CASKTELQQYF.

The chain links TRBV6-6 to TRBJ2-1; 8 bases are a match to TRBD2. After removal of 6 bases from V and 1 base from J, the junction contained 8 bases not matched to a gene. The V gene's germline CDR1 is MNHNY and CDR2 SVGAGI (reference sequence). The CDR3 spans 16 residues. The CDR3 sequence: CASRSGLGGSYNEQFF. CDR3 nucleotides: TGTGCCAGCAGGTCGGGACTAGGGGGTTCCTACAATGAGCAGTTCTTC.

The chain uses TRBV6-1 and TRBJ1-5; 7 bases fit TRBD1. This CDR3 comprises 17 residues. The J segment lost 5 bases and the V segment lost 4 bases, leaving 14 bases of the junction unmatched. CDR1 is MNHNS and CDR2 is SASEGT in the germline V gene. The DNA of the CDR3 is TGTGCCAGCAGTGGCTACTTAAGACAGGGATTCGATCAGCCCCAGCATTTT. This translates into CASSGYLRQGFDQPQHF.

V is TRBV28 and J is TRBJ2-5; 9 nucleotides match TRBD2. V lost 5 bases, J lost 5 bases, and 12 bases stayed unmatched. The CDR3 is 16 residues long. Germline V gene data show CDR1 as MDHEN and CDR2 as SYDVKM. The CDR3 sequence: CASSAVTGTSRETQYF. Written as DNA, the CDR3 is TGTGCCAGCAGTGCTGTCACCGGGACTAGCAGGGAGACCCAGTACTTC.

The V and J genes are TRBV6-5 and TRBJ2-2, with TRBD2 matching over 12 bases. The germline V gene encodes CDR1 MNHEY and CDR2 SVGAGI. With V trimmed by 6 bases and J by 9 bases, 5 bases remained unmatched. This CDR3 is built from 14 residues. CDR3 region: CASSETSGSRELFF. CDR3 nucleotide sequence: TGTGCCAGCAGCGAGACTAGCGGGAGTCGGGAGCTGTTTTTT.